This T cell receptor (beta chain) was recovered during a study of control samples from healthy donors and cancer patients (dated by TCRdb to 2018 to 2020). The CDR3 measures 20 amino acids from cysteine to phenylalanine. The CDR3 DNA has 60 bases and is translated from base 1. The library was obtained by the immunoSEQ multiplex PCR assay. Not all clones reach the TCRdb copy of this immuneACCESS table, which keeps in-frame sequences only. Checked studies attribute under half of the gap to unresolved V genes and leave the rest unexplained. For this sample there are 170,000 or so clones; 75% to 95% appear just once. Just over 2% of the sample is taken by the ten largest. As to this clone: There is no known antigen for this receptor. Base-call qualities are not available, and no considerably larger clone is one nucleotide away.

The rearrangement combines TRBV21-1 with TRBJ1-6. TRBV21-1 is assigned pseudogene status. The receptor comes from a woman in her forties in good health. The source material was blood. CDR3 reads: CASSKGRDFWGQAYNSPLHF. The nucleotide sequence is given as TGTGCCAGCAGCAAAGGGAGGGATTTTTGGGGACAAGCCTATAATTCACCCCTCCACTTT.